The next 27 T cell receptor beta chains were all read from a single sample in a study of OX40 agonist ivuxolimab in advanced cancers. TCRdb's table, derived via immunoSEQ multiplex PCR, lists solely in-frame clones and lacks some. Here the sample spans roughly 81,000 clones, roughly 88% being singletons. Material: CD4+ or CD8+ T cells sorted from blood, obtained in a trial of the OX40 agonist ivuxolimab. These receptors were obtained from an adult with an advanced solid tumor such as melanoma, head and neck, liver or kidney cancer.

The chain couples TRBV29-1 to TRBJ2-7; tentatively, D is TRBD1 (5 bases). Germline CDR1 reads SQVTM; CDR2 reads ANQGSEA. The germline V and J ends were trimmed by 1 base and 0 bases, with 16 bases remaining between them. The CDR3 has 16 amino acids. CDR3 DNA sequence: TGCAGCGTTGAAGGCTCTGACAGTACAAGCTCCTACGAGCAGTACTTC. Protein: CSVEGSDSTSSYEQYF.

The J gene is TRBJ1-2, the V gene TRBV6-1; D perhaps matches TRBD1 (6 bases). CDR3 length: 14 residues. The germline V gene encodes CDR1 MNHNS and CDR2 SASEGT. V was cut by 6 bases and J by 4 bases, with 15 bases left in between. The DNA of the CDR3 is TGTGCCAGCAGGGCCCTACAGGGTTCCTATGGCTACACCTTC. Translating gives CASRALQGSYGYTF.

The chain uses TRBV12-5 and TRBJ2-1, with D perhaps assigned TRBD1 or TRBD2 (6 bases each). The CDR3 has 12 residues. Trimming took off 10 bases at V and 5 bases at J, with 12 bases between the two ends. Germline assignment: CDR1 LGHNT and CDR2 FRNRAP. CDR3 protein: CATRRGNNEQFF. CDR3 in DNA: TGTGCTACACGGAGGGGGAACAATGAGCAGTTCTTC.

V usage is TRBV5-1 and J usage is TRBJ2-5; possibly TRBD2 for D (6 bases). The CDR3 has 15 residues. Trimming stripped 0 bases from V and 4 bases from J, with 13 bases between. CDR1 is SGHRS and CDR2 is YFSETQ in the germline V gene. CDR3 protein: CASSLVGGTRETQYF. The CDR3 DNA sequence: TGCGCCAGCAGCTTGGTCGGGGGAACTCGAGAGACCCAGTACTTC.

This sequence joins TRBV7-8 and TRBJ1-2; the match to TRBD1 covers 7 bases. The CDR3 totals 14 residues. Germline values: CDR1 SGHVS, CDR2 FQNEAQ. J was trimmed by 2 bases and V by 4 bases; bases with no gene match: 4. CDR3 sequence reads: CASSSGQTNYGYTF. The CDR3 DNA sequence: TGTGCCAGCAGCTCGGGACAGACAAACTATGGCTACACCTTC.

The V call is TRBV5-8, the J call TRBJ2-1, with TRBD1 matching over 7 bases. V shed 4 bases and J 9 bases; nucleotides not matched to a gene: 10. There are 14 residues in the CDR3. Germline V gene sequence: CDR1 SGHTS, CDR2 YDEGEE. CDR3 nucleotides: TGTGCCAGCAGCGTTGGGACAGTCATGGCTGAGCAGTTCTTC. Encoded protein: CASSVGTVMAEQFF.

V usage is TRBV5-1 and J usage is TRBJ2-1; D is uncertain. The germline V and J ends were trimmed by 0 bases and 5 bases, with 9 bases remaining between them. The V gene's germline CDR1 is SGHRS and CDR2 YFSETQ. The CDR3 spans 14 residues. The CDR3 DNA follows: TGCGCCAGCAGCTTGGGGGTTCCACACAATGAGCAGTTCTTC. Translation gives CASSLGVPHNEQFF. Based on the CDR3 plus reference TRBV5-1 and TRBJ2-1, the full variable domain is KAGVTQTPRYLIKTRGQQVTLSCSPISGHRSVSWYQQTPGQGLQFLFEYFSETQRNKGNFPGRFSGRQFSNSRSEMNVSTLELGDSALYLCASSLGVPHNEQFFGPGTRLTVL.

This sequence joins TRBV27 and TRBJ1-2; TRBD1 matches 9 bases. The CDR3 runs to 16 residues. CDR1 is MNHEY, CDR2 SMNVEV, per germline (reference sequence). V lost 2 bases to trimming and J lost 4 bases; unmatched junction nucleotides: 8. The CDR3 loop is CASSLRSGQGGYGYTF. DNA for the CDR3: TGTGCCAGCAGTTTACGGTCGGGACAGGGAGGCTATGGCTACACCTTC.

To note about this clone: One junction end does not reproduce the germline sequence, and a read error may be involved. The chain joins TRBV7-9 to TRBJ1-1; D is possibly TRBD1 (5 bases). The V gene's germline CDR1 is SEHNR and CDR2 FQNEAQ (reference sequence). This CDR3 comprises 16 residues. This chain's CDR3 is CASSLRALGGGTEASF. CDR3 nucleotides: TGTGCCAGCAGCTTAAGGGCGCTTGGGGGAGGCACTGAAGCTTCCTTT.

The gene calls are TRBV9 and TRBJ2-7; 11 bases line up with TRBD2. Trimming removed 0 bases from V and 4 bases from J; junction bases left unmatched: 9. There are 17 residues in the CDR3. Per the germline V gene, CDR1 is SGDLS and CDR2 is YYNGEE. This chain's CDR3 is CASSVGPTSGGGYEQYF. The CDR3, as DNA: TGTGCCAGCAGCGTAGGTCCAACTAGCGGGGGAGGTTACGAGCAGTACTTC.

This chain links TRBV19 with TRBJ1-1; possibly TRBD1 for D (5 bases). Per germline, CDR1 LNHDA and CDR2 SQIVND (reference sequence). The CDR3 runs to 16 residues. Trimming took 5 bases from V and 1 from J, leaving 17 bases between them. The CDR3 protein is CASSLDLGLKNTEAFF. The CDR3 DNA reads as TGTGCCAGTAGTTTGGACTTGGGACTAAAGAACACTGAAGCTTTCTTT.

This clone appeared a few times. The chain links TRBV18 to TRBJ2-5, with D uncertain. The CDR3 is made up of 11 amino acids. The V gene's germline CDR1 is KGHSH and CDR2 LQKENI. Trimming removed 6 bases from V and 2 bases from J, with 4 bases in between. Here the CDR3 DNA reads TGTGCCAGCTCCGGGCAAGAGACCCAGTACTTC. It yields the protein CASSGQETQYF. Looking up the rest from reference TRBV18 and TRBJ2-5 gives the full variable domain: NAGVMQNPRHLVRRRGQEARLRCSPMKGHSHVYWYRQLPEEGLKFMVYLQKENIIDESGMPKERFSAEFPKEGPSILRIQQVVRGDSAAYFCASSGQETQYFGPGTRLLVL.

The chain has TRBV6-6 and TRBJ1-2; TRBD1 matches 9 bases. Looked up from germline, CDR1 is MNHNY and CDR2 is SVGAGI (reference sequence). Germline trimming cut 8 bases from V and 4 bases from J; bases unmatched to any gene: 8. The CDR3 runs to 14 residues. CDR3 amino acids: CASGGGQGGYGYTF. Here the CDR3 DNA reads TGTGCCAGCGGGGGGGGACAGGGAGGCTATGGCTACACCTTC.

The chain uses TRBV7-2 and TRBJ1-1, with TRBD1 identical over 9 bases. Germline CDR1 is SGHTA and CDR2 is FQGNSA. The CDR3 covers 14 residues. The V segment lost 3 bases and the J segment 2 bases; nucleotides outside the gene matches: 1. The DNA of the CDR3 is TGTGCCAGCAGCTTGGACAGGGGAAACACTGAAGCTTTCTTT. It specifies CASSLDRGNTEAFF.

This chain uses TRBV11-2 with TRBJ2-1; either TRBD1 or TRBD2 may supply D (5 bases each). This CDR3 is built from 17 residues. Between the trimmed V and J ends, which lost 5 bases and 0 bases, there was a span of 17 bases. Germline V gene data show CDR1 as SGHAT and CDR2 as FQNNGV. CDR3 in amino acids: CASSARGWGSSYNEQFF. For the CDR3, the DNA is TGTGCCAGCAGCGCCCGAGGGTGGGGGAGCTCCTACAATGAGCAGTTCTTC.

J is TRBJ2-1 and V is TRBV5-1; 9 bases line up with TRBD2. CDR1 and CDR2 from the germline V gene are SGHRS and YFSETQ. The CDR3 totals 14 residues. Unmatched junction bases numbered 5, after V lost 5 bases and J lost 5 bases. CDR3 DNA: TGCGCCAGCAGGCAACTAGCGGGCCACAATGAGCAGTTCTTC. Translating it yields CASRQLAGHNEQFF.

The rearrangement uses TRBV5-8 and TRBJ2-3; possible D gene TRBD1, 5 bases. Germline CDR1 and CDR2: SGHTS and YDEGEE. Trimming removed 6 bases at V and 4 bases at J, with 15 bases between. This CDR3 is 14 amino acids long. In DNA form, the CDR3 reads TGTGCCAGCACCTCTTGGGGCAGGGCAGATACGCAGTATTTT. The encoded protein is CASTSWGRADTQYF.

The rearrangement joins TRBV10-1 to TRBJ1-6; TRBD1 might be the D (5 bases). This CDR3 spans 15 amino acids. CDR1 and CDR2 from the germline V gene are WNHNN and SYGVQD (reference sequence). V was pared by 0 bases and J by 11 bases, with 14 bases between. The CDR3 DNA follows: TGCGCCAGCAGTGAGTCGCGGTCGGGGGTGGCACCCCTCCACTTT. Residues: CASSESRSGVAPLHF.

This chain connects TRBV7-9 to TRBJ1-3; D unresolved. Between the trimmed V and J ends, which lost 1 base and 2 bases, there was a span of 15 bases. Germline V gene sequence: CDR1 SEHNR, CDR2 FQNEAQ (reference sequence). The CDR3 covers 17 residues. CDR3 sequence reads: CASSLGRILSPGNTIYF. The DNA for the CDR3 is TGTGCCAGCAGCTTAGGGAGAATTCTGTCCCCTGGAAACACCATATATTTT.

V and J are TRBV19 and TRBJ1-6; 8 bases agree with TRBD1. The CDR3 has 14 residues. Germline V lookup: CDR1 LNHDA, CDR2 SQIVND (reference sequence). V trimming: 7 bases; J trimming: 10 bases; junction bases outside the gene matches: 9. The CDR3 loop reads CASTLDREGSPLHF. The CDR3 nucleotides read TGTGCCAGTACCTTGGACAGGGAAGGATCACCCCTCCACTTT. Together with reference TRBV19 and TRBJ1-6, the CDR3 gives the full variable domain: DGGITQSPKYLFRKEGQNVTLSCEQNLNHDAMYWYRQDPGQGLRLIYYSQIVNDFQKGDIAEGYSVSREKKESFPLTVTSAQKNPTAFYLCASTLDREGSPLHFGNGTRLTVT.

The chain has TRBV19 and TRBJ2-2, with D tentatively TRBD1 (5 bases). With 4 bases removed from V and 1 base from J, the gap between germline ends came to 7 bases. The CDR3 has 14 amino acids. CDR1 and CDR2 (germline): LNHDA, SQIVND (reference sequence). The CDR3 coding sequence is TGTGCCAGTAGTAGACAGAGGAACACCGGGGAGCTGTTTTTT. Protein sequence: CASSRQRNTGELFF.

This clone has just a few counts. The V and J genes are TRBV7-9 and TRBJ2-2; TRBD2 agrees at 7 bases. Germline V gene lookup returns CDR1 SEHNR and CDR2 FQNEAQ (reference sequence). Losses at the gene ends were 4 bases for V and 5 bases for J; bases not matched to a gene: 7. This CDR3 spans 15 amino acids. This chain's CDR3 is CASSSQAGWTGELFF. CDR3 DNA sequence: TGTGCCAGCAGCTCCCAAGCGGGATGGACCGGGGAGCTGTTTTTT.

The chain is built from TRBV6-5 and TRBJ2-3; perhaps TRBD2 as D (7 bases). Germline CDR1 MNHEY, CDR2 SVGAGI. This CDR3 contains 14 residues. V was clipped by 3 bases and J by 5 bases, with 12 bases between them. CDR3 DNA: TGTGCCAGCAGTTATCGGGGGGCGGAAGATACGCAGTATTTT. Protein: CASSYRGAEDTQYF.

The rearrangement uses TRBV5-1 and TRBJ2-7, with 10 bases fitting TRBD1. Germline V gene lookup returns CDR1 SGHRS and CDR2 YFSETQ. This CDR3 is built from 14 residues. V gave up 6 bases and J gave up 2 bases; unmatched junction bases: 5. The DNA of the CDR3 is TGCGCCAGCACTCACGGACAGGGGGCCTACGAGCAGTACTTC. This sequence encodes CASTHGQGAYEQYF.

The chain uses TRBV5-1 and TRBJ2-1; D may match TRBD1 or TRBD2 (5 bases each). CDR1 is SGHRS, CDR2 YFSETQ, per germline. This CDR3 comprises 15 residues. With 0 bases removed from V and 8 bases from J, the gap between germline ends came to 15 bases. The CDR3 coding sequence is TGCGCCAGCAGCTTGGAGGGGAGCTTTGTGCATGAGCAGTTCTTC. Its protein product is CASSLEGSFVHEQFF. Filled out from reference TRBV5-1 and TRBJ2-1, the complete variable domain reads KAGVTQTPRYLIKTRGQQVTLSCSPISGHRSVSWYQQTPGQGLQFLFEYFSETQRNKGNFPGRFSGRQFSNSRSEMNVSTLELGDSALYLCASSLEGSFVHEQFFGPGTRLTVL.

The chain carries TRBV11-3 and TRBJ1-2; no definite D call. Trimming stripped 3 bases from V and 1 base from J, with 15 bases between. Germline assignment: CDR1 SGHNT and CDR2 YENEEA. The CDR3 is 16 residues long. The CDR3: CASSFLQGMVNYGYTF. The CDR3 coding sequence is TGTGCCAGCAGCTTTTTACAAGGGATGGTTAACTATGGCTACACCTTC.

V gene TRBV7-2 combines with J gene TRBJ1-1, with D uncertain. CDR1 is SGHTA and CDR2 is FQGNSA in the germline V gene. V lost 5 bases and J lost 7, with 8 bases in between. This CDR3 comprises 11 residues. As DNA, the CDR3 is TGTGCCAGCAGCGTGCACAGTGAAGCTTTCTTT. Translating gives CASSVHSEAFF.